A single sample is the source of the 20 T cell receptor beta chains below, sequenced in a study of Ad26.COV2.S vaccination and SARS-CoV-2 variants. Treatment indicated: about 20 received Ad26.COV2.S at low or high dose, single or two shots; 5 received placebo; per-sample allocation not given. Vaccine and placebo recipients were sampled on day 63 after the first injection. The protocol was immunoSEQ multiplex PCR, while the TCRdb copy is restricted to in-frame clones and leaves out a portion. The sample records about 350,000 clones, approximately 90% being singletons. Here the sequenced sample was peripheral blood, taken in a trial of Ad26.COV2.S vaccine versus placebo. All receptors derive from a person aged 18-60 years who received the Ad26.COV2.S COVID-19 vaccine or a placebo.

The chain uses TRBV6-1 and TRBJ2-7; the D gene is possibly TRBD2 (6 bases). This CDR3 spans 14 amino acids. Germline V gene sequence: CDR1 MNHNS, CDR2 SASEGT. Trimming shortened V by 3 bases and J by 2 bases, and 11 bases separated the two germline ends. The CDR3 region is CASSEGGPTYEQYF. CDR3 DNA sequence: TGTGCCAGCAGTGAGGGGGGACCAACCTACGAGCAGTACTTC.

The chain carries TRBV7-8 and TRBJ2-7; no clear D. The ends were cut back, 4 bases at V and 0 bases at J, with 10 bases in the middle. CDR3 length: 14 amino acids. Germline V gene sequence: CDR1 SGHVS, CDR2 FQNEAQ. The CDR3 DNA is TGTGCCAGCAGCTACCTTAAGAGCTCCTACGAGCAGTACTTC. The encoded protein is CASSYLKSSYEQYF.

The CDR3 loop is CASSPGGTGDEKLFF. CDR3 DNA sequence: TGTGCCAGCAGCCCGGGTGGGACAGGGGATGAAAAACTGTTTTTT. The chain is built from TRBV7-9 and TRBJ1-4, with 10 bases fitting TRBD1. This CDR3 region has 15 residues. Germline CDR1 SEHNR, CDR2 FQNEAQ (reference sequence). V trimming: 5 bases; J trimming: 6 bases; junction bases outside the gene matches: 6.

The gene calls are TRBV15 and TRBJ1-2, with D possibly TRBD1 on 5 matching bases. Trimming removed 0 bases at V and 6 bases at J, with 11 bases between. The CDR3 loop spans 14 amino acids. CDR1 is LNHNV and CDR2 is YYDKDF in the germline V gene (reference sequence). The CDR3 DNA sequence: TGTGCCACCAGCAGAGATCGGCAGGGTAATGGCTACACCTTC. Its protein product is CATSRDRQGNGYTF.

CDR3 sequence: CASSPEAGGTEAFF. The CDR3 nucleotides read TGTGCCAGCTCACCAGAGGCAGGGGGCACTGAAGCTTTCTTT. The chain uses TRBV18 and TRBJ1-1, with 7 positions matching TRBD1. The length of the CDR3 is 14 residues. V was pared by 2 bases and J by 4 bases, with 4 bases of the junction left unmatched. The germline V gene encodes CDR1 KGHSH and CDR2 LQKENI.

This clone was recorded once. The chain recombines TRBV6-6 with TRBJ2-7; 7 bases line up with TRBD1. V dropped 4 bases and J dropped 5; count of bases not matched to a gene: 5. This CDR3 has 13 residues. Germline V CDR1 and CDR2: MNHNY, SVGAGI (reference sequence). The DNA for the CDR3 is TGTGCCAGCAGTTCGACAGGGATCCACGAGCAGTACTTC. Translation gives CASSSTGIHEQYF.

This chain links TRBV3-1 (or the pseudogene TRBV3-2) with TRBJ1-1; TRBD1 agrees at 8 bases. This CDR3 comprises 16 residues. Germline-derived CDR1 and CDR2 are LGHDT and YNNKEL (reference sequence). The J segment lost 5 bases and the V segment lost 0 bases, leaving 8 bases of the junction unmatched. The CDR3 DNA follows: TGTGCCAGCAGCCAAGATCGGTCAGGGGGCGCAACTGAAGCTTTCTTT. Residues: CASSQDRSGGATEAFF.

The chain has TRBV6-2 or TRBV6-3 and TRBJ1-1; D might be TRBD1 (6 bases). The CDR3 is 13 residues long. Germline CDR1 is MNHEY and CDR2 is SVGEGT. Trimming removed 5 bases from V and 4 bases from J, with 11 bases in between. CDR3 loop: CASSQDRITEAFF. CDR3 DNA: TGTGCCAGCAGTCAAGACAGGATCACTGAAGCTTTCTTT.

This chain links TRBV28 with TRBJ2-1; D is possibly TRBD2 (6 bases). V was cut by 6 bases and J by 0 bases, with 9 bases left in between. CDR3 size: 14 residues. Germline V gene lookup returns CDR1 MDHEN and CDR2 SYDVKM. For the CDR3, the DNA is TGTGCCAGCAGCACCGGGAGCTCCTACAATGAGCAGTTCTTC. Its translation: CASSTGSSYNEQFF.

V is TRBV5-8 and J is TRBJ2-4; 11 bases fit TRBD2. This CDR3 comprises 20 residues. Per germline, CDR1 SGHTS and CDR2 YDEGEE. Losses at the gene ends were 0 bases for V and 3 bases for J; bases not matched to a gene: 14. The CDR3 region is CASSLGWGALAGVLKNIQYF. The CDR3 region has the DNA TGTGCCAGCAGCTTGGGGTGGGGAGCACTAGCGGGAGTCCTCAAAAACATTCAGTACTTC.

This clone was found once. This sequence joins TRBV6-5 and TRBJ1-5; 7 nucleotides line up with TRBD1. The CDR3 loop spans 15 amino acids. The J segment lost 3 bases and the V segment lost 4 bases, leaving 6 bases of the junction unmatched. Germline loops: CDR1 MNHEY, CDR2 SVGAGI. The CDR3 reads CASSSQTGYNQPQHF. The DNA of the CDR3 is TGTGCCAGCAGTTCCCAGACAGGGTACAATCAGCCCCAGCATTTT.

This chain uses TRBV10-3 with TRBJ1-2; D possibly corresponds to TRBD1 (6 bases). Looked up from germline, CDR1 is ENHRY and CDR2 is SYGVKD. V was pared by 7 bases and J by 1 base, with 13 bases between. The CDR3 length is 14 residues. CDR3 loop: CAITTGPSNYGYTF. The DNA of the CDR3 is TGTGCCATCACTACAGGGCCTAGTAACTATGGCTACACCTTC.

V gene TRBV4-1 combines with J gene TRBJ1-3; 11 bases are a match to TRBD1. Trimming at V came to 1 base and at J to 4 bases, leaving 6 bases not matched to a gene. The CDR3 runs to 17 residues. In germline, CDR1 is MGHRA, CDR2 YSYEKL. The DNA for the CDR3 is TGCGCCAGCAGCCAAGCCCCCCGGACAGGGGGCGGAAACACCATATATTTT. Amino acid sequence: CASSQAPRTGGGNTIYF.

This clone was counted between two and nine times. The rearrangement uses TRBV7-9 and TRBJ2-7, with 7 bases matching TRBD2. The germline gives CDR1 SEHNR, CDR2 FQNEAQ (reference sequence). J gave up 0 bases and V 3 bases, and 2 bases lay outside the gene matches. The CDR3 consists of 14 residues. The CDR3 is CASSFRDYSYEQYF. For the CDR3, the DNA is TGTGCCAGCAGCTTTCGGGACTACTCCTACGAGCAGTACTTC.

This chain connects TRBV6-5 to TRBJ2-2, with D perhaps TRBD1 or TRBD2 (5 bases each). V was clipped by 6 bases and J by 2 bases, with 13 bases between them. CDR1 MNHEY and CDR2 SVGAGI come from the germline V gene. The CDR3 runs to 15 residues. In DNA, the CDR3 is TGTGCCAGCAGGTCCGGGACGGTCAACACCGGGGAGCTGTTTTTT. Its protein product is CASRSGTVNTGELFF.

The chain joins TRBV3-1 (or the pseudogene TRBV3-2) to TRBJ2-5, with D possibly TRBD2 on 5 matching bases. The CDR3 has 14 residues. V lost 5 bases and J lost 6, with 16 bases in between. Germline CDR1 and CDR2: LGHDT and YNNKEL (reference sequence). CDR3 in amino acids: CASSAGRGRKTQYF. DNA of the CDR3: TGTGCCAGCAGCGCAGGACGGGGAAGGAAGACCCAGTACTTC.

V and J are TRBV7-8 and TRBJ2-3; 7 nucleotides line up with TRBD2. Germline V gives CDR1 SGHVS, CDR2 FQNEAQ. The CDR3 has 18 amino acids. V trimming: 1 base; J trimming: 0 bases; junction bases outside the gene matches: 10. The CDR3 loop reads CASSLGDWAGESTDTQYF. The CDR3 DNA sequence: TGTGCCAGCAGCTTAGGTGATTGGGCGGGAGAAAGCACAGATACGCAGTATTTT. The complete variable domain, with remaining parts taken from reference TRBV7-8 and TRBJ2-3, reads GAGVSQSPRYKVAKRGQDVALRCDPISGHVSLFWYQQALGQGPEFLTYFQNEAQLDKSGLPSDRFFAERPEGSVSTLKIQRTQQEDSAVYLCASSLGDWAGESTDTQYFGPGTRLTVL.

This clone was recorded once. The J gene is TRBJ2-5, the V gene TRBV18; D gene unclear. Germline CDR1 is KGHSH and CDR2 is LQKENI. V was shortened by 3 bases and J by 5 bases, with 13 bases between the two germline ends. The length of the CDR3 is 14 residues. CDR3 coding DNA: TGTGCCAGCTCACCTTATCCGGGCTGGGAGACCCAGTACTTC. It encodes CASSPYPGWETQYF.

This clone was seen only once. The gene calls are TRBV2 and TRBJ2-1; 8 bases line up with TRBD2. Looked up from germline, CDR1 is SNHLY and CDR2 is FYNNEI. This CDR3 spans 12 amino acids. V gave up 8 bases and J gave up 8 bases; unmatched junction bases: 5. CDR3 amino acids: CASVAGIDEQFF. CDR3 DNA: TGTGCCAGCGTAGCGGGAATCGATGAGCAGTTCTTC.

This clone turned up a few times. The chain is built from TRBV4-2 and TRBJ1-1, with D possibly being TRBD1 (5 bases). CDR1 LGHNA and CDR2 YNFKEQ come from the germline V gene. The CDR3 covers 14 residues. Between the trimmed V and J ends, which lost 2 bases and 1 base, there was a span of 8 bases. The CDR3 bases are TGTGCCAGCAGCCAACCCACAGGGAACACTGAAGCTTTCTTT. Protein sequence: CASSQPTGNTEAFF.